One and the same sample provided the 14 T cell receptor beta chains below, sequenced in a study of somatic mutations in cytotoxic T cells in rheumatoid arthritis. Only in-frame clones appear in the TCRdb table, and some are missing; sequencing was by immunoSEQ multiplex PCR. Among approximately 5,500 clones listed, roughly 80% were seen once. Sequencing was performed on CD8+ T cells sorted from blood. These TCRs come from an adult with rheumatoid arthritis.

This clone occurred once. As DNA, the CDR3 is TGCGCCAGCAGCCCCCCAGGGGGAGACGAGCAGTACTTC. It yields the protein CASSPPGGDEQYF. This chain links TRBV4-3 with TRBJ2-5; 7 bases line up with TRBD1. The J call is doubtful: the DNA matches TRBJ2-7 better. This CDR3 contains 13 residues. Germline CDR1 reads LGHNA; CDR2 reads YSLEER.

The chain couples TRBV23-1 to TRBJ1-5; D uncertain. Being an ORF, TRBV23-1 has a function that is uncertain. The CDR3 is 17 amino acids. The V gene lost 0 bases and the J gene lost 3 bases, with 15 bases spanning the gap. The CDR3 nucleotides are TGCGCCAGCAGTCAATCAACAGCCGTTACCTCCAATCAGCCCCAGCATTTT. The encoded protein is CASSQSTAVTSNQPQHF.

This clone was observed a single time. CDR3: CASSLQTAPNEKLFF. The CDR3 DNA sequence: TGTGCCAGCAGTTTACAGACAGCCCCTAATGAAAAACTGTTTTTT. The chain links TRBV28 to TRBJ1-4, with a possible D match to TRBD1 (5 bases). CDR1 is MDHEN and CDR2 is SYDVKM in the germline V gene. V was cut by 2 bases and J by 3 bases, with 10 bases left in between. CDR3 length: 15 residues.

The chain recombines TRBV28 with TRBJ1-5; D is possibly TRBD1 (5 bases). Germline V gene lookup returns CDR1 MDHEN and CDR2 SYDVKM. Trimming pared 7 bases from V and 1 base from J, leaving 20 bases between. CDR3 size: 17 residues. In nucleotides, the CDR3 is TGTGCCAGCACCCCAGGGTGGGCGAAAGGGAGCAATCAGCCCCAGCATTTT. Translating gives CASTPGWAKGSNQPQHF.

In this sample, this clone turned up once. The chain has TRBV27 and TRBJ2-7; 9 bases match TRBD1. The germline V gene has CDR1 MNHEY and CDR2 SMNVEV (reference sequence). With 6 bases clipped from V and 2 bases from J, the junction kept 5 bases outside the gene matches. The CDR3 has 14 amino acids. The CDR3 coding sequence is TGTGCCAGCAGGCCCGGGACAGGGACCTACGAGCAGTACTTC. Translated, it gives CASRPGTGTYEQYF.

This chain links TRBV7-5 with TRBJ2-7. TRBV7-5 counts as a pseudogene. The CDR3 covers 12 residues. The CDR3 protein is CASSSPEDEQYF. DNA of the CDR3: TGTGCCAGCAGCTCCCCGGAAGACGAGCAGTACTTC.

On this clone itself: At one of its ends the junction is not consistent with the germline gene, which may arise from a read error. This same CDR3 is encoded by further DNA sequences in the sample. V is TRBV7-9 and J is TRBJ1-2, with 12 bases identical to TRBD1. This CDR3 has 15 amino acids. Germline lookup yields CDR1 SEHNR and CDR2 FQNEAQ (reference sequence). The CDR3 DNA follows: TGCGCCAGCAGCTTAGGGACAGGGGGCGGCGATGGCTACACCTTC. This gives the protein CASSLGTGGGDGYTF.

This clone is judged medium-sized. This sequence joins TRBV4-3 and TRBJ2-7; 7 nucleotides agree with TRBD2. CDR3 length: 14 residues. J was trimmed by 2 bases and V by 6 bases; bases with no gene match: 7. CDR1 LGHNA and CDR2 YSLEER come from the germline V gene. The CDR3 DNA is TGCGCCAGCAGTCCCGGGAGGTCCACCTACGAGCAGTACTTC. Translation: CASSPGRSTYEQYF.

The chain employs TRBV28 and TRBJ2-1, with TRBD2 identical over 14 bases. CDR3 length equals 15 residues. Looked up from germline, CDR1 is MDHEN and CDR2 is SYDVKM. The ends lost 4 bases at V and 9 bases at J; junction bases unmatched: 5. CDR3 residues: CASSSTSGGAGEQFF. The DNA of the CDR3 is TGTGCCAGCAGTTCGACTAGCGGGGGGGCTGGTGAGCAGTTCTTC.

The J gene is TRBJ1-1, the V gene TRBV4-1; TRBD1 is a possible D gene (6 bases). The CDR3 runs to 15 residues. V lost 5 bases, J lost 2 bases, and 15 bases lay in between. The germline CDR1 and CDR2 sequences are MGHRA and YSYEKL. CDR3 sequence reads: CASSYRALQNTEAFF. CDR3 DNA: TGCGCCAGCAGCTACAGGGCGTTGCAAAACACTGAAGCTTTCTTT.

The chain uses TRBV4-1 and TRBJ1-1, with 7 bases lining up with TRBD1. V lost 0 bases, J lost 2 bases, and 3 bases stayed unmatched. Germline-derived CDR1 and CDR2 are MGHRA and YSYEKL. This CDR3 spans 15 amino acids. DNA for the CDR3: TGCGCCAGCAGCCAAGATAGGGGGCCCAACACTGAAGCTTTCTTT. Protein sequence: CASSQDRGPNTEAFF.

This clone has a handful of counts. The rearrangement uses TRBV29-1 and TRBJ1-3, with D hard to call. With 0 bases removed from V and 2 bases from J, the gap between germline ends came to 8 bases. Germline assignment: CDR1 SQVTM and CDR2 ANQGSEA. The length of the CDR3 is 14 residues. The CDR3: CSVEERGTGNTIYF. CDR3 DNA: TGCAGCGTTGAAGAACGGGGTACTGGAAACACCATATATTTT.

The rearrangement joins TRBV27 to TRBJ2-1; possible D gene TRBD1, 7 bases. The CDR3 consists of 16 residues. Germline V gives CDR1 MNHEY, CDR2 SMNVEV (reference sequence). The V and J ends lost 8 bases and 4 bases respectively, with 21 bases between them. DNA of the CDR3: TGTGCCAGCTCAACCCAGGGGGGCCGGACTTACAATGAGCAGTTCTTC. Translation gives CASSTQGGRTYNEQFF.

The rearrangement uses TRBV6-5 and TRBJ1-1; tentatively, D is TRBD1 (5 bases). The CDR3 loop spans 13 amino acids. Per the germline V gene, CDR1 is MNHEY and CDR2 is SVGAGI. Trimming took 5 bases from V and 6 from J, leaving 13 bases between them. CDR3 region: CASSHRGDSEAFF. The CDR3 DNA reads TGTGCCAGCAGTCACCGGGGGGATTCTGAAGCTTTCTTT.